This T cell receptor beta chain was observed in a study of PD-1 blockade in classical Hodgkin lymphoma. Study background: Each patient was given nivolumab 3 mg/kg through a vein every 2 weeks.

Assay: immunoSEQ multiplex PCR; the TCRdb copy retains only in-frame clones and omits some. The table records nearly 50,000 clones, roughly 80% of them present only once. V lost 0 bases, J lost 0 bases, and 14 bases stayed unmatched. This CDR3 is 20 amino acids long. Comment on this clone: Its antigen is undetermined.

General observations from the study: Complete responders started with a diversity level that resembled newly diagnosed patients at baseline. Undefined causes, possibly disease activity or prior therapy, underlie the repertoire differences.

Stated time point: cycle 4 day 1 (C4D1), after 6 weeks of nivolumab. After autologous stem cell transplantation all patients relapsed, and prior brentuximab vedotin exposure differed between cohorts. The chain links TRBV23-1 to TRBJ1-5; 7 bases line up with TRBD1. TRBV23-1 is placed among ORFs of uncertain function. The starting material was peripheral blood mononuclear cells (PBMCs), obtained before the fourth cycle of nivolumab. The receptor was isolated from a human donor with classical Hodgkin lymphoma. The CDR3 sequence: CASSQSGSGQIIYSNQPQHF. The CDR3, as DNA: TGCGCCAGCAGTCAATCAGGGTCGGGACAGATAATTTATAGCAATCAGCCCCAGCATTTT.